These T cell receptor beta chains were read from a single sample in a study of immune evolution from preneoplasia to lung adenocarcinoma. Generated by immunoSEQ multiplex PCR, the TCRdb table keeps only in-frame clones and is missing some. Of fewer than 4,500 clones detected, 75% to 85% appear once; the ten largest clones hold 5.5% to 7%. Sequencing was carried out using FFPE adjacent normal lung tissue. The receptors come from a person between 70 and 80 years old with lung adenocarcinoma. The CDR3 runs from the conserved cysteine through the conserved F or W. The D gene is left open where the match is weak. For some rows the clone size is stated as once, few or many, or as a class when expanded; others skip it.

CASSSRAMGETQYF	TGTGCCAGCAGTTCCCGGGCCATGGGAGAGACCCAGTACTTC	once	-	14	TRBV28	TRBJ2-5
CASSLLEAGEQFF	TGTGCCAGCAGCTTACTAGAGGCGGGTGAGCAGTTCTTC	-	-	13	TRBV11-2	TRBJ2-1
CASSLGYEVEKLFF	TGCGCCAGCAGCTTGGGTTATGAGGTTGAAAAACTGTTTTTT	-	-	14	TRBV5-1	TRBJ1-4
CALGLATNEKLFF	TGTGCCTTGGGACTTGCAACTAATGAAAAACTGTTTTTT	-	-	13	TRBV30	TRBJ1-4
CASSTLWEQVETQYF	TGTGCCAGCAGTACCCTTTGGGAACAGGTGGAGACCCAGTACTTC	-	-	15	TRBV25-1	TRBJ2-5
CSVNTDTQYF	TGCAGCGTAAACACAGATACGCAGTATTTT	-	-	10	TRBV29-1	TRBJ2-3
CASSLQGNRNTIYF	TGTGCCAGCAGTTTACAGGGGAATCGAAACACCATATATTTT	-	-	14	TRBV28	TRBJ1-3
CASSGASGSYNEQFF	TGTGCCAGCAGTGGGGCTAGCGGGAGTTACAATGAGCAGTTCTTC	-	TRBD2	15	TRBV2	TRBJ2-1
CASSVDPAGTGYGYTF	TGTGCCAGCAGCGTAGATCCGGCCGGGACAGGGTATGGCTACACCTTC	-	TRBD1	16	TRBV9	TRBJ1-2
CASSLSGQGIYEQYF	TGTGCCAGCAGTTTATCGGGACAGGGGATCTACGAGCAGTACTTC	few	TRBD1	15	TRBV27	TRBJ2-7
CASSLGGRSYGYTF	TGTGCCAGCAGTTTGGGGGGGCGCAGCTATGGCTACACCTTC	-	-	14	TRBV28	TRBJ1-2
CASSPGLAQYNEQFF	TGTGCCAGCAGCCCGGGACTAGCGCAGTACAATGAGCAGTTCTTC	-	TRBD2	15	TRBV11-2	TRBJ2-1
CASNLTPTGELFF	TGTGCCAGCAACCTCACACCCACCGGGGAGCTGTTTTTT	-	-	13	TRBV7-2	TRBJ2-2
CASSLAETSGEQFF	TGTGCCAGCAGCTTAGCGGAGACTAGCGGCGAGCAGTTCTTC	-	TRBD2	14	TRBV7-8	TRBJ2-1
CASSIGTQLSTEAFF	TGTGCCAGTAGTATAGGGACTCAACTGAGTACTGAAGCTTTCTTT	-	-	15	TRBV19	TRBJ1-1
CASSLGADTQYF	TGTGCCAGCAGCTTAGGGGCAGATACGCAGTATTTT	-	-	12	TRBV7-9	TRBJ2-3
CASSLGPGSGGNTIYF	TGTGCCAGCAGCTTGGGGCCGGGGAGTGGTGGAAACACCATATATTTT	-	-	16	TRBV5-6	TRBJ1-3
CASSQDPVGEYEKLFF	TGCGCCAGCAGCCAAGATCCGGTTGGGGAATACGAAAAACTGTTTTTT	-	-	16	TRBV4-1	TRBJ1-4
CASSQEGTSRSYEQYF	TGTGCCAGCAGCCAGGAGGGGACTAGCCGATCCTACGAGCAGTACTTC	few	TRBD2	16	TRBV7-9	TRBJ2-7
CASSLRADTEAFF	TGTGCCAGCAGTCTCCGGGCCGACACTGAAGCTTTCTTT	-	-	13	TRBV6-5	TRBJ1-1